This T cell receptor (beta chain) was sequenced in a study of graft-versus-host responses after intestinal transplantation (dated by TCRdb to about 2021). Background on the whole study: Recipients received multivisceral, liver-intestinal, or isolated intestinal transplants. Every recipient was given anti-thymocyte globulin induction, then maintenance tacrolimus and steroids for roughly 3 years. Bulk TCR-beta CDR3 sequencing was used to track graft-versus-host and host-versus-graft alloreactive T cell clones in the graft, circulation and bone marrow after intestinal transplantation. To identify alloreactive clones, pre-transplant mixed lymphocyte reaction products were sequenced and then compared with unstimulated pre-transplant donor and recipient T cells. Of the 20 to 30 intestinal transplant recipients enrolled in the cohort, one of whom was a retransplant, a few patients without pretransplant specimens were excluded. Donor T cell macrochimerism was defined as a peak of at least 4% donor T cells among recipient peripheral blood mononuclear cells. Instead of going to the commercial service, samples from a few later patients were sequenced in-house on an Illumina MiSeq and processed with MiXCR.

According to the germline V gene, CDR1 reads SGHVS and CDR2 reads FQNEAQ. The CDR3 starts with the cysteine, ends with the phenylalanine, and has 14 residues. Here the CDR3 DNA is all that survives: 42 bases in frame from base 1. At the junction V is shortened by 5 bases and J by 8 bases, with 18 bases in between. To prepare the library, the immunoSEQ multiplex PCR assay was applied. In most patients, genomic DNA was isolated using the Qiagen DNeasy Blood and Tissue Kit and sent frozen to Adaptive Biotechnologies for TCR sequencing. Adaptive Biotechnologies carried out high-throughput TCR-beta CDR3 sequencing of genomic DNA for most patients. The paper's data handling went like this. Adaptive's ImmunoSEQ software supplied the TCR sequencing data for 15 to 20 patients, while MiXCR and VDJtools were used to process a few other patients. To correct CD4 versus CD8 sorting errors, any sequence found in both subsets at a frequency ratio below 5:1 was removed. CDR3 nucleotide sequences shared between donor and recipient were removed because their origin could not be assigned. To count as alloreactive, a clone needed at least 2-fold expansion over unstimulated cells and a minimum CFSE-low frequency of 0.002% (template counts) or 0.001% (read counts). Clones detected in sequenced pre-transplant spleen, lymph node, or MLR CFSE-low populations of the donor or recipient were defined as mappable. Cumulative frequency of alloreactive clones was calculated as a percentage of all sequences weighted by copy number. Not all clones reach the TCRdb copy of this immuneACCESS table, which keeps in-frame sequences only. Checked studies attribute under half of the gap to unresolved V genes and leave the rest unexplained. For V, J and clone size, that table is used; D and trimming come from the DNA. Across this sample there are about 24,000 clones, with approximately 40% seen only once. The ten largest account for over 0.55% of the sample.

Beyond this particular receptor, the publication reports: GvH clones turned up in recipient bone marrow, with some appearing earlier in ileal mucosa or blood, a pattern consistent with an intestinal mucosal origin. Early after transplant, peak levels of circulating GvH clones were found to be associated with declines in HvG clones. In the allografts of patients with donor T cell macrochimerism, GvH to HvG T cell clonal ratios were high. The conclusions were limited by the relatively low number and heterogeneity of the intestinal transplant patients.

As to this clone: One base away there is no much larger clone; base qualities are not given.

The time point label of this sample denotes: cells obtained before transplantation from donor or recipient. In mixed lymphocyte reactions, approximately 200,000 CFSE-labeled pre-transplant responders were plated with approximately 200,000 irradiated violet-dye-labeled stimulators and cultured for 6 days. After the mixed lymphocyte reaction, proliferating CD3+CD4+CFSE-low and CD3+CD8+CFSE-low responder cells were FACS-sorted on a BD Influx sorter. The sequencing used alloreactive CD4+ T cells from a mixed lymphocyte reaction culture, collected before intestinal transplant. What the cell subset or site label conveys for this sample: CFSE-low proliferating T cells sorted from roughly six-day pre-transplant mixed lymphocyte reaction (GvH or HvG direction). Recombination connected TRBV7-8 to TRBJ1-2; a tentative D match to TRBD1 spans 5 bases. This TCR derives from a human patient who received an intestinal transplant. The CDR3 is CASSSPGLPGGYTF. The nucleotide sequence is given as TGTGCCAGCAGCAGCCCGGGACTACCTGGAGGCTACACCTTC. The CDR3 plus the reference TRBV7-8 and TRBJ1-2 genes for the other parts give the full variable domain: GAGVSQSPRYKVAKRGQDVALRCDPISGHVSLFWYQQALGQGPEFLTYFQNEAQLDKSGLPSDRFFAERPEGSVSTLKIQRTQQEDSAVYLCASSSPGLPGGYTFGSGTRLTVV.